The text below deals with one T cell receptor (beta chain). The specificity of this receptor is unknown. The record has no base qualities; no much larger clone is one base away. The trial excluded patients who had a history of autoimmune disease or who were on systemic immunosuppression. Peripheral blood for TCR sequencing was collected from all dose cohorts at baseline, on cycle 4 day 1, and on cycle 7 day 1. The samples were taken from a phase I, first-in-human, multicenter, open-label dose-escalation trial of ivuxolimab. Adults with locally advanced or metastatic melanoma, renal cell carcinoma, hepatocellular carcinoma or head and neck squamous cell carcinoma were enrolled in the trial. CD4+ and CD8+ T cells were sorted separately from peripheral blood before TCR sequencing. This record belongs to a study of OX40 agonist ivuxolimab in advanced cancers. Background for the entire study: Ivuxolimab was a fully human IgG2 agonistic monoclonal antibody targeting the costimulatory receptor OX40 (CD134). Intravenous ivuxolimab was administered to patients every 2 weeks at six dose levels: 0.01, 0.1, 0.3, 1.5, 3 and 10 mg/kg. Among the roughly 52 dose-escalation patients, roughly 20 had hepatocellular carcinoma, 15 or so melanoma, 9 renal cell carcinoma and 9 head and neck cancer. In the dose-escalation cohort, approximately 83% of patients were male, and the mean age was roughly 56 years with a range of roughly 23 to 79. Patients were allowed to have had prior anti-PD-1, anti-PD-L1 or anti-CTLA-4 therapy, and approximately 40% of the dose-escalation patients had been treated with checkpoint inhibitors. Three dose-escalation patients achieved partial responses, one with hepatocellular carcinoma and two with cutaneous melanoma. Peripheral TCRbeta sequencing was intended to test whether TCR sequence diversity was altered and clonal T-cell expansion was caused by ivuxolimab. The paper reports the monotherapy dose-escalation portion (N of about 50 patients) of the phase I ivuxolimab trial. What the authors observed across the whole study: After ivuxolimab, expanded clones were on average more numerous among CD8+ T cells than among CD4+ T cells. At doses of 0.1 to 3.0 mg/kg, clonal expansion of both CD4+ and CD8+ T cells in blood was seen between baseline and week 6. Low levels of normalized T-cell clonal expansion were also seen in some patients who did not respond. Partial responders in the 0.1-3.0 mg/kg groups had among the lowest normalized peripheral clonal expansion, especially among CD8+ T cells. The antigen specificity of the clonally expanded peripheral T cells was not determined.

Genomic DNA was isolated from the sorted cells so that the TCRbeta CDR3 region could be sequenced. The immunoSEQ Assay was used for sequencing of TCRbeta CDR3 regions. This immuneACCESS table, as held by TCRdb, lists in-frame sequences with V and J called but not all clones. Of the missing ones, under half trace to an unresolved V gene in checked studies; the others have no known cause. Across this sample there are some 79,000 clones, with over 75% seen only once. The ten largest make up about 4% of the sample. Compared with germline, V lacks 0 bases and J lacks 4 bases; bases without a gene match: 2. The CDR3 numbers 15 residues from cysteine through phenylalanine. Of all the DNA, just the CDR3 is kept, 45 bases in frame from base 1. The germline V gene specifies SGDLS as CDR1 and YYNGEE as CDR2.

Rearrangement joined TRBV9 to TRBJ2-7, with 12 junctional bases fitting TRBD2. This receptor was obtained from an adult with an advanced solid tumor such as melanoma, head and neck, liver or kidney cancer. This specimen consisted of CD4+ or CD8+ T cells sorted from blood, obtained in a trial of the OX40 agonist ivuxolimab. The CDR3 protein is CASSVGLAGEYEQYF. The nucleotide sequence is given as TGTGCCAGCAGCGTAGGACTAGCGGGAGAATACGAGCAGTACTTC.